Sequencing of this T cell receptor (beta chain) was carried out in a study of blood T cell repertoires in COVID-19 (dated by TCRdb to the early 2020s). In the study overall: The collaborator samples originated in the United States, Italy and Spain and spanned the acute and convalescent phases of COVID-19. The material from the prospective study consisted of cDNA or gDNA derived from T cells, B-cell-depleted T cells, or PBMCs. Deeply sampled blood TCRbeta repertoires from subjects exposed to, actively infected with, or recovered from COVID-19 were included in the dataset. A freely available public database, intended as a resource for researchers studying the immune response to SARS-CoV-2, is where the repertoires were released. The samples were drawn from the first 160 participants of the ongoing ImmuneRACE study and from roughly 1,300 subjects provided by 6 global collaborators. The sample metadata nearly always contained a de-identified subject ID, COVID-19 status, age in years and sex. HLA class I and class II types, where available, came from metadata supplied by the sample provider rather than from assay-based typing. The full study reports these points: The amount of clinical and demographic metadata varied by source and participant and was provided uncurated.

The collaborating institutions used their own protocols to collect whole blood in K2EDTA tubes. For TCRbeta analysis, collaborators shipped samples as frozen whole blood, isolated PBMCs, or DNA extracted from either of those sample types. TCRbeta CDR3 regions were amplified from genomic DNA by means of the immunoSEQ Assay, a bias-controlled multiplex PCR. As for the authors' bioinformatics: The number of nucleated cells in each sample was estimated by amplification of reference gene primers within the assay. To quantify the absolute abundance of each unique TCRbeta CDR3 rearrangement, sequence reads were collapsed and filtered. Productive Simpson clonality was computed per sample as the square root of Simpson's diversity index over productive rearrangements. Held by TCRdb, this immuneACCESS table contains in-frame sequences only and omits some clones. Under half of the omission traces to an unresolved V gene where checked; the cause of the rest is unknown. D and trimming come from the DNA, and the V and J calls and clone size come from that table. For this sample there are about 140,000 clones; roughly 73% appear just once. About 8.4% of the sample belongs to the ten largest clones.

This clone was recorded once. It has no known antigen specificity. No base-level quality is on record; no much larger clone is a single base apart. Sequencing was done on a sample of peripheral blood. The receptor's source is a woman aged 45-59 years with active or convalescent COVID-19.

CDR3 protein: CASRWDRLADTQYF. The sequence in DNA is TGTGCCAGCAGGTGGGACAGATTGGCAGATACGCAGTATTTT. The rearrangement joined TRBV27 to TRBJ2-3; 7 nucleotides in the junction match TRBD1. The CDR3 measures 14 amino acids from cysteine to phenylalanine. The sequence is cut down to CDR3 DNA, 42 bases in frame from base 1. From the germline V gene (reference sequence), CDR1 is MNHEY and CDR2 is SMNVEV. Trimming takes 6 bases off V and 4 bases off J; junction bases not matched to a gene: 7.